This entry describes one TCR beta chain. Its target is unknown. The data originate from a study of T-cell reconstitution after alpha-beta-depleted transplantation in children. Molecular barcoding with unique molecular identifiers was used for the TCRbeta library. From the PCR reads, TCRdb called clonotypes with MiXCR, one entry per CDR3 protein. The sample consists of fewer than 550,000 distinct CDR3 sequences, roughly 10% of them appearing once. Notes on the study in general: T-cell numbers and diversity one year post-transplant derived largely from freshly generated T cells. Several hundred expanded graft clones reportedly gave rise to the alpha-beta T cells present about two months after transplant. The high TCRbeta diversity at day 60 in some patients came from surviving recipient T cells and thymic progenitors.

The sequence derives from a female patient younger than 10 who had a stem cell transplant for aplastic anemia, so the T cells may come from the graft donor. The starting material was PBMCs, mostly from graft donor cells, obtained 180 days after TCRalphabeta/CD19-depleted stem cell transplant.

The DNA for the CDR3 is TGTGCCAGCAGTTTATCACAGGGACCTTATCTGGCGGTCGATGGCTACACCTTC. Its translation is CASSLSQGPYLAVDGYTF. The chain links TRBV28 to TRBJ1-2, with a weak D call TRBD1 (6 bases). The germline CDR1 and CDR2 sequences are MDHEN and SYDVKM. Trimming pared 1 base from V and 6 bases from J, leaving 24 bases between. CDR3 length: 18 residues.